These 27 T cell receptor beta chains originate from one sample sequenced in a study of cytomegalovirus exposure and HLA in healthy donors. PCR involved 60 Vbeta and 13 Jbeta primers. The table came from immunoSEQ multiplex PCR; TCRdb's copy has only in-frame clones and leaves some out. Of 100,000 to 150,000 clones in the sample, around three quarters were seen once. Sequencing was performed on PBMCs. The origin of the receptors is a man aged 25-45 years in good health and CMV-seropositive.

The chain has TRBV11-3 and TRBJ2-5; D call uncertain. Germline values: CDR1 SGHNT, CDR2 YENEEA. The CDR3 has 12 amino acids. V lost 1 base and J lost 10, with 10 bases in between. CDR3 nucleotides: TGTGCCAGCAGCTTAGTCGGAGATTTCCAGTACTTC. Translating gives CASSLVGDFQYF.

This clone was seen a single time. The V call is TRBV2, the J call TRBJ1-1; D call uncertain. Trimming pared 5 bases from V and 1 base from J, leaving 8 bases between. Germline CDR1 SNHLY, CDR2 FYNNEI. There are 13 residues in the CDR3. CDR3 coding DNA: TGTGCCAGCAGTCCAGAAACGAACACTGAAGCTTTCTTT. Protein product: CASSPETNTEAFF.

The CDR3 here is CASSFFRGANTGELFF. The CDR3 DNA reads as TGCGCCAGCAGCTTTTTCAGGGGAGCGAACACCGGGGAGCTGTTTTTT. The chain links TRBV5-1 to TRBJ2-2; possible D gene TRBD1, 6 bases. From germline, CDR1 is SGHRS and CDR2 YFSETQ. This CDR3 contains 16 residues. V was clipped by 2 bases and J by 0 bases, with 11 bases between them.

This chain connects TRBV6-5 to TRBJ2-7, with 10 bases that match TRBD1. V shed 4 bases, J shed 4 bases, and the junction held 4 bases outside the gene matches. Per the germline V gene, CDR1 is MNHEY and CDR2 is SVGAGI. The CDR3 is made up of 14 amino acids. The CDR3 is CASSSRDRGYEQYF. The CDR3 nucleotides read TGTGCCAGCAGTTCCCGGGACAGGGGTTACGAGCAGTACTTC.

The J gene is TRBJ2-7, the V gene TRBV10-3; 9 bases are shared with TRBD1. The CDR3 is 12 amino acids. V shed 6 bases and J 4 bases; nucleotides not matched to a gene: 1. CDR1 ENHRY and CDR2 SYGVKD come from the germline V gene. CDR3 amino acids: CAIRDRGYEQYF. CDR3 DNA sequence: TGTGCCATCAGGGACAGGGGTTACGAGCAGTACTTC.

CDR3 loop: CASSLDQGYEQYF. CDR3 coding DNA: TGCGCCAGCAGCTTGGATCAGGGCTACGAGCAGTACTTC. The chain uses TRBV5-1 and TRBJ2-7; tentatively, D is TRBD1 (5 bases). V was trimmed by 0 bases and J by 3 bases, leaving 7 bases between them. The CDR3 loop spans 13 amino acids. CDR1 is SGHRS and CDR2 is YFSETQ in the germline V gene.

The chain recombines TRBV2 with TRBJ2-7, with 10 bases that match TRBD2. The germline V gene encodes CDR1 SNHLY and CDR2 FYNNEI. The CDR3 has 15 amino acids. V trimming: 5 bases; J trimming: 1 base; junction bases outside the gene matches: 5. CDR3 in amino acids: CASSITSGVSYEQYF. CDR3 DNA: TGTGCCAGCAGTATAACTAGCGGGGTTTCCTACGAGCAGTACTTC.

The CDR3 sequence: CASSPRRGTEAFF. CDR3 DNA: TGTGCCAGCAGCCCCCGCCGGGGAACTGAAGCTTTCTTT. V gene TRBV7-6 combines with J gene TRBJ1-1; no reliable D call. CDR1 is SGHVS and CDR2 is FNYEAQ in the germline V gene. Trimming cost V 5 bases and J 5 bases, with 12 bases left between them. The CDR3 sequence is 13 residues long.

The J gene is TRBJ1-1, the V gene TRBV13; TRBD1 is a possible D gene (6 bases). V was trimmed by 3 bases and J by 0 bases, leaving 11 bases between them. Germline-derived CDR1 and CDR2 are PRHDT and FYEKMQ (reference sequence). The CDR3 contains 15 residues. The CDR3 loop reads CASSFDRSMNTEAFF. The CDR3 nucleotides read TGTGCCAGCAGCTTTGACAGGTCGATGAACACTGAAGCTTTCTTT.

This sequence joins TRBV10-3 and TRBJ2-2; 8 bases map to TRBD1. V lost 9 bases and J lost 3; bases outside the gene matches: 6. The CDR3 has 14 amino acids. The germline V gene encodes CDR1 ENHRY and CDR2 SYGVKD. The CDR3 protein is CAIRVTGDTGELFF. The CDR3, as DNA: TGTGCCATTCGAGTGACAGGGGACACCGGGGAGCTGTTTTTT.

This clone was seen just once. V gene TRBV13 combines with J gene TRBJ2-2; a weak D match, TRBD2 (5 bases). There are 17 residues in the CDR3. Germline V gene data show CDR1 as PRHDT and CDR2 as FYEKMQ (reference sequence). V was clipped by 4 bases and J by 0 bases, with 15 bases between them. For the CDR3, the DNA is TGTGCCAGCAGCTCACGGGATACAAACACGAACACCGGGGAGCTGTTTTTT. Encoded protein: CASSSRDTNTNTGELFF.

J is TRBJ1-1 and V is TRBV20-1; D is ambiguous. V shed 3 bases and J shed 1 base, with 3 bases lying between them. Germline V gives CDR1 DFQATT, CDR2 SNEGSKA (reference sequence). The CDR3 contains 11 residues. The chain's CDR3 is CSASQNTEAFF. The CDR3 nucleotides read TGCAGTGCTAGCCAGAACACTGAAGCTTTCTTT.

The chain has TRBV6-5 and TRBJ1-2; TRBD1 might be the D (6 bases). Trimming shortened V by 4 bases and J by 8 bases, and 20 bases separated the two germline ends. CDR1 and CDR2 from the germline V gene are MNHEY and SVGAGI. This CDR3 spans 15 amino acids. The DNA of the CDR3 is TGTGCCAGCAGTTCCCTGGGGGGGCGGATCTTCGGCTACACCTTC. Its protein is CASSSLGGRIFGYTF.

V gene TRBV7-9 combines with J gene TRBJ1-1; TRBD1 agrees at 8 bases. The germline CDR1 and CDR2 sequences are SEHNR and FQNEAQ (reference sequence). V lost 5 bases, J lost 1 base, and 6 bases stayed unmatched. The CDR3 is made up of 15 amino acids. CDR3: CASSTGGVRNTEAFF. CDR3 nucleotides: TGTGCCAGCAGCACAGGGGGGGTAAGGAACACTGAAGCTTTCTTT.

The genes are TRBV30 and TRBJ2-3; TRBD1 is a possible D gene (6 bases). Looked up from germline, CDR1 is GTSNPN and CDR2 is SVGIG (reference sequence). This CDR3 has 15 residues. The V gene lost 7 bases and the J gene lost 0 bases, with 17 bases spanning the gap. The CDR3 sequence is CAYTPVGASTDTQYF. The CDR3 nucleotides read TGTGCCTACACTCCCGTGGGGGCTAGCACAGATACGCAGTATTTT. Combining the CDR3 with reference TRBV30 and TRBJ2-3 gives the whole variable domain SQTIHQWPATLVQPVGSPLSLECTVEGTSNPNLYWYRQAAGRGLQLLFYSVGIGQISSEVPQNLSASRPQDRQFILSSKKLLLSDSGFYLCAYTPVGASTDTQYFGPGTRLTVL.

The CDR3 spells CASSVDGGRARADTQYF. The CDR3 DNA is TGTGCCAGCAGTGTCGATGGGGGGAGGGCTAGGGCAGATACGCAGTATTTT. The rearrangement uses TRBV6-1 and TRBJ2-3, with 7 bases lining up with TRBD2. V lost 4 bases, J lost 4 bases, and 14 bases stayed unmatched. Per germline, CDR1 MNHNS and CDR2 SASEGT. The CDR3 has 17 amino acids.

V and J are TRBV29-1 and TRBJ1-2, with 9 bases matching TRBD1. The CDR3 extends over 13 amino acids. The germline CDR1 and CDR2 sequences are SQVTM and ANQGSEA. J lost 5 bases, V lost 7 bases, and 8 bases had no gene match. The CDR3 nucleotides are TGCAGCGCCAGCCGGGACAGGGATTATGGCTACACCTTC. This sequence encodes CSASRDRDYGYTF.

The chain uses TRBV10-3 and TRBJ2-5; 7 bases align to TRBD1. The CDR3 covers 14 residues. CDR1 ENHRY and CDR2 SYGVKD come from the germline V gene. J gave up 2 bases and V 3 bases, and 3 bases lay outside the gene matches. CDR3 region: CAISDQDRQETQYF. CDR3 coding DNA: TGTGCCATCAGTGATCAGGACAGGCAAGAGACCCAGTACTTC.

The table lists this clone with a few counts. The V and J genes are TRBV7-6 and TRBJ1-5, with D maybe TRBD1 (5 bases). CDR3 length: 13 amino acids. V lost 4 bases to trimming and J lost 5 bases, with 9 bases between them. Germline CDR1 SGHVS, CDR2 FNYEAQ. CDR3 DNA sequence: TGTGCCAGCAGCTCGGGGGGGGATCAGCCCCAGCATTTT. This translates into CASSSGGDQPQHF.

V gene TRBV4-1 combines with J gene TRBJ2-4; weak D call: TRBD2 (5 bases). V was cut by 1 base and J by 5 bases, with 12 bases left in between. The CDR3 is 15 amino acids. Germline V CDR1 and CDR2: MGHRA, YSYEKL. CDR3 protein: CASSQVFAGENIQYF. The DNA for the CDR3 is TGCGCCAGCAGCCAAGTATTCGCGGGTGAAAACATTCAGTACTTC.

The V call is TRBV5-1, the J call TRBJ1-1; 8 nucleotides match TRBD1. In germline, CDR1 is SGHRS, CDR2 YFSETQ. The ends lost 0 bases at V and 3 bases at J; junction bases unmatched: 1. This CDR3 is built from 14 residues. The CDR3 region has the DNA TGCGCCAGCAGCTTGGTGGACAGGGACACTGAAGCTTTCTTT. Residues: CASSLVDRDTEAFF.

The chain recombines TRBV6-1 with TRBJ1-2; no reliable D call. V was cut by 5 bases and J by 5 bases, with 18 bases left in between. This CDR3 is 15 amino acids long. Germline CDR1 reads MNHNS; CDR2 reads SASEGT. CDR3 nucleotides: TGTGCCAGCAGTCCTAGAAACGAAGATAGATATGGCTACACCTTC. Protein product: CASSPRNEDRYGYTF.

The rearrangement uses TRBV9 and TRBJ2-1; D unclear. Germline V gene sequence: CDR1 SGDLS, CDR2 YYNGEE. Trimming removed 0 bases at V and 7 bases at J, with 11 bases between. This CDR3 region has 14 residues. The CDR3 nucleotides read TGTGCCAGCAGCGTAGGGTGGGCCCCTAATGAGCAGTTCTTC. Encoded protein: CASSVGWAPNEQFF.

V and J are TRBV14 and TRBJ2-7, with 8 positions matching TRBD1. The CDR3 length is 16 residues. CDR1 and CDR2 (germline): SGHDN, FVKESK. Trimming at V came to 2 bases and at J to 3 bases, leaving 9 bases not matched to a gene. Here the CDR3 DNA reads TGTGCCAGCAGCCAAACAGGGGACAGGACAGACTACGAGCAGTACTTC. Translating it yields CASSQTGDRTDYEQYF.

This clone was seen once. The chain is built from TRBV7-9 and TRBJ2-2; 8 nucleotides agree with TRBD2. The ends lost 4 bases at V and 9 bases at J; junction bases unmatched: 13. From germline, CDR1 is SEHNR and CDR2 FQNEAQ (reference sequence). The CDR3 consists of 16 residues. The CDR3: CASSSRGGTERRELFF. In nucleotides, the CDR3 is TGTGCCAGCAGCTCCCGGGGGGGGACTGAACGTCGGGAGCTGTTTTTT.

This clone has only a few counts. This sequence joins TRBV14 and TRBJ2-7; the D gene is possibly TRBD1 (7 bases). Trimming shortened V by 1 base and J by 5 bases, and 12 bases separated the two germline ends. Looked up from germline, CDR1 is SGHDN and CDR2 is FVKESK. The CDR3 sequence is 14 residues long. The CDR3: CASSQGRGRDEQYF. In DNA, the CDR3 is TGTGCCAGCAGCCAAGGGAGGGGGCGAGACGAGCAGTACTTC.

The rearrangement joins TRBV19 to TRBJ2-7; D might be TRBD2 (5 bases). Germline V gene sequence: CDR1 LNHDA, CDR2 SQIVND (reference sequence). The V end was cut by 6 bases, the J end by 6 bases, with 15 bases between. The CDR3 loop spans 13 amino acids. CDR3 DNA: TGTGCCAGTAGCACTAGGACCAGCATCGAGCAGTACTTC. This codes for CASSTRTSIEQYF. The full variable domain, its missing parts supplied by reference TRBV19 and TRBJ2-7, is DGGITQSPKYLFRKEGQNVTLSCEQNLNHDAMYWYRQDPGQGLRLIYYSQIVNDFQKGDIAEGYSVSREKKESFPLTVTSAQKNPTAFYLCASSTRTSIEQYFGPGTRLTVT.